This T cell receptor (beta chain) was captured in a study of cytomegalovirus exposure and HLA in healthy donors (dated by TCRdb to 2015 to 2018). For the study in its entirety: According to an earlier analysis of 587 of the donors, about 190 million T cells yielded 100 million or so unique TCR beta sequences and 276 Gb of sequence data. An early release that covered more than 550 HLA-typed donors contained 300 to 350 gigabases of sequencing data and tens of millions of unique TCR sequences. Of the approximately 400 genotyped donors, roughly 85% fell in the genetic ancestry cluster associated with self-reported Caucasian donors. The study was designed to test whether signatures of past pathogen exposure could be identified by cataloging public T cell receptors. The study profiled the T cell repertoires of 500 to 800 subjects by immunosequencing and related them to cytomegalovirus serostatus. A separate validation cohort of approximately 130 different subjects was used in addition to the roughly 700-subject first cohort. The study combined high-throughput TCR immunosequencing, statistical association of individual TCRs with disease status, and machine learning to predict cytomegalovirus infection status. A later analysis re-examined previously published TCR beta repertoires from about 700 donors and added high-resolution HLA genotyping to investigate patterns of TCR occurrence. The later analysis used no new phenotypic data to find candidate immune exposures, relying instead on TCR beta sequences and their occurrence across donors. In an earlier analysis of more than 550 of the donors, high-throughput TCR beta sequencing was used to judge whether each TCR beta V gene segment behaved as functional or pseudogenic. Donor age, sex, ethnicity and CMV serostatus were compiled together with the repertoire data. A later genetic analysis took genome-wide SNP genotypes for about 60% of the roughly 670 donors and used that subset as a discovery cohort. All discovery cohort repertoires had been generated using a single sequencing platform. HLA typing covered class I and class II loci at four-digit resolution. Typing coverage varied by locus: roughly 629-640 donors for A, B, C, DRB1 and DQB1; approximately 560 for DQA1; over 600 for DPA1; more than 450 for DPB1. Four or five DR-DQ haplotypes were handled as single units for association and clustering because linkage in the cohort was strong. On average, roughly 250,000 unique TCR beta nucleotide sequences were sequenced per donor among 300 to 500 genotyped donors of the cohort, with roughly 18% of those sequences being non-productive.

Overall results and qualifications from the work: When HLA alleles, especially DR and DQ, strongly co-occurred, TCR associations were difficult to assign to individual alleles. Some IMGT-functional V segments, including TRBV6-2 and TRBV6-3, could not be distinguished by the 87-base-pair reads and were therefore excluded. A later genetic analysis reported fewer N-insertions in productive TCRs among donors in an Asian-associated ancestry cluster than the roughly 700-donor mean. A total of some 180 TCR beta chains were listed by the study as associated with cytomegalovirus. Sequencing depth was assumed to be roughly uniform across donors in the presence/absence analyses, though that assumption may not hold. Because counts were too low, some 17 rarely observed V segments, including chromosome 9 orphons, were excluded from the earlier analysis of around 590 of the donors. A further reported finding was that TCR beta sequences accurately predicted the HLA-A and HLA-B alleles for most subjects in the first cohort. An earlier analysis of approximately 500 of the donors showed that most TCR beta V segments appeared in productive rearrangements either about 87% or about 30% of the time, which broadly matched IMGT annotations. The classifier was reported to diagnose cytomegalovirus status with high specificity and sensitivity in both the original and validation cohorts. Most TCR sequences were observed very rarely across donors, whereas some public TCRs were present in many individuals. The authors suggested that the approach could potentially be extended to other disease states and immunological phenotypes. CMV serostatus was the only immune exposure information available for the cohort. A later analysis found that HLA-associated TCR beta chains were more clonally expanded and had lower generation probabilities than equally common non-associated chains. Because HLA typing was unavailable for some donors at each locus, only the typed subset was used in association tests. In vitro tests confirmed that a few of the cytomegalovirus-associated TCR beta chains recognize cytomegalovirus antigens. Most CMV-associated TCR beta chains appeared to be HLA-restricted in a later analysis, and the HLA associations seemed to be driven largely by CMV exposure. A group of highly shared sequence variants was considered likely to be a technical artifact of the sequencing pipeline. In a later analysis, several top co-occurrence clusters were reported to appear linked to parvovirus B19, influenza, CMV and Epstein-Barr virus. Correlated functional status among segregating V segments might be attributable to linkage disequilibrium, but an unknown experimental factor could not be ruled out. In a later analysis, 15,000 to 20,000 TCR beta sequences were associated with specific HLA alleles at a false discovery rate of 0.05. A later analysis found that TCR association rates varied across HLA loci, with DRB1 alleles showing the most associated TCRs and HLA-C alleles the fewest. In a later genetic analysis, a missense DCLRE1C variant was associated with V-gene and J-gene trimming of TCR beta chains, and the association was replicated in an independent cohort. This cohort had only TCR beta chains sequenced, and the lack of alpha or paired-chain data limited which features could be detected.

Libraries were prepared through the immunoSEQ multiplex PCR assay. A mixture of 60 forward primers for TCR Vbeta segments and 13 reverse primers for TCR Jbeta segments was used in the multiplex PCR. A multiplex PCR assay on genomic DNA amplified the CDR3 region of rearranged TCR beta genes. Amplified TCR beta libraries were sequenced as 87-base-pair reads on the Illumina HiSeq System. Regarding the original processing steps: In a later analysis, some 80 million unique TCR beta chains were counted across the roughly 610 repertoires, and around 10 million of these chains were shared by at least two donors. Raw reads were error-corrected and collapsed into unique sequences with a nearest-neighbor algorithm that merged closely related sequences to remove PCR and sequencing errors. To assign V, D and J gene segments, CDR3 sequences were aligned to IMGT reference sequences. For a sequence to be retained, at least a six-nucleotide match to both a V gene segment and a J gene segment was required. Rearrangements were classified as productive when the CDR3 lacked stop codons and remained in frame with V and J, and all other rearrangements were classified as non-productive. CDR3 was defined by IMGT convention, running from the second conserved V-encoded cysteine to the conserved J-encoded phenylalanine. Sequences without an unambiguous match to a single V gene segment were excluded from the earlier analysis of 587 of the donors. In an earlier analysis of approximately 550 of the donors, V segments were called functional above 56.7% productive rearrangements and were called segregating when the between-donor standard deviation exceeded 5%. To diagnose cytomegalovirus status from the catalog of TCR beta chain sequences, a statistical classification framework was built. In a later analysis, TCR nucleotide sequences were compared against IMGT/GENE-DB human TR gene sequences so that V and J genes could be assigned. In a later analysis, CDR3 sequences and most-parsimonious VDJ recombination scenarios were assigned using the TCRdist pipeline. In a later analysis, every TCR beta chain was defined by the combination of its CDR3 amino acid sequence and its V-gene family, and reads without a unique V-gene family were dropped. As a way to deal with suspected cross-contamination and a sequencing artifact, a later analysis dropped roughly 620 nucleotide sequences that were highly shared and had low generation probability. For each public chain, a later analysis derived a clonal expansion index from normalized ranks of inferred template counts within each repertoire. A later analysis computed generation probabilities with a VDJ recombination model fitted to out-of-frame rearrangements, and checked the results against IGoR. Hypergeometric tests were used in a later analysis to score TCR-TCR, TCR-HLA and TCR-CMV co-occurrence, with a repertoire-size bias correction applied to the TCR pairs. To estimate false discovery rates, a later analysis permuted the HLA or CMV assignments 20 times. A later analysis grouped co-occurring TCRs with DBSCAN, adding TCRdist sequence similarity when clustering within HLA-allele-positive subsets. For co-occurrence clustering, repertoires with fewer than 30,000 or more than 120,000 public chains were excluded, along with roughly 5 repertoires with anomalous nucleotide sharing. TCRdb provides this immuneACCESS table in a form limited to in-frame rearrangements. Some clones are lacking; in checked studies, under half of them reflect an unresolved V gene, and why the rest are absent is not known. The V and J calls and clone size are taken from that table; D and trimming were inferred from the DNA. Counted in this sample were 150,000 to 200,000 clones; around 85% of them appeared once. The ten largest clones capture 1.5% to 2% of the sample.

This clone was seen just once. The specificity of this receptor is unknown. No much larger clone exists at a distance of one base, and base qualities are not known. The cohort consisted of some 670 healthy bone marrow donors. At the time of sampling, all cohort members were nominally healthy, though unrecorded immune exposures were likely present. The donor was CMV seronegative and belonged to the group of around 400 seronegative cohort members. Each donor provided a peripheral blood sample, and peripheral blood mononuclear cells were used for TCR beta sequencing. Genomic DNA extraction from the blood cell samples was performed with the Qiagen DNeasy Blood Extraction Kit. The germline V gene supplies CDR1 SGHTA and CDR2 FQGNSA. The V end gives up 5 bases and the J end 4 bases, leaving 2 bases in the junction not matched to a gene. There are 12 amino acids in the CDR3, from cysteine to phenylalanine inclusive. CDR3 DNA only is kept here, 36 bases in frame from base 1.

The receptor was derived from a man younger than 30 in good health and CMV-seronegative. The chain is made from TRBV7-2 and TRBJ2-7; 7 central bases correspond to TRBD2. What was sequenced was PBMCs. The DNA is as follows: TGTGCCAGCAGCATTAGCGGGTACGAGCAGTACTTC. This sequence encodes CASSISGYEQYF.